What follows are 30 T cell receptor beta chains derived from one specimen sequenced in a study of prognosis after radiotherapy for stage I lung cancer. From genomic DNA, TCR beta CDR3 was amplified by two-round multiplex PCR. The first PCR round targeted every TRBV and TRBJ gene with specific primers. From the multiplex PCR reads, TCRdb called clonotypes with MiXCR, one entry per CDR3 protein. The sample holds around 19,000 distinct CDR3 sequences; roughly 55% are singletons and the top ten take roughly a quarter. Material: PBMCs, obtained before or after stereotactic body radiation therapy (not recorded which). The origin of the receptors is a donor older than 45 with non-small cell lung cancer.

As for this clonotype: The junction departs from the called germline gene at one end, perhaps through a read error. This chain uses TRBV7-2 with TRBJ2-3, with 7 bases matching TRBD2. Germline-derived CDR1 and CDR2 are SGHTA and FQGNSA. This CDR3 has 14 amino acids. CDR3 nucleotides: TGTGCCAGCAGCGGGGGGGGAGTGACCGATACCCAGTATTTT. It codes for CASSGGGVTDTQYF. Based on the CDR3 plus reference TRBV7-2 and TRBJ2-3, the full variable domain is GAGVSQSPSNKVTEKGKDVELRCDPISGHTALYWYRQSLGQGLEFLIYFQGNSAPDKSGLPSDRFSAERTGGSVSTLTIQRTQQEDSAVYLCASSGGGVTDTQYFGPGTRLTVL.

This clonotype was seen only once. Here the CDR3 omits its conserved ending phenylalanine or tryptophan, so a read error is the likely source. V gene TRBV30 combines with J gene TRBJ2-7; no clear D gene. CDR1 is GTSNPN and CDR2 is SVGIG in the germline V gene (reference sequence). V lost 5 bases to trimming and J lost 0 bases, with 17 bases between them. This CDR3 spans 15 amino acids. The CDR3 DNA reads TGTGCCTGGGGCATAGGGCAACATAACTCCTACGAGCAGTACTCC. It translates to CAWGIGQHNSYEQYS.

A few counts support this clonotype. The chain joins TRBV2 to TRBJ2-1; the D call may be TRBD1 or TRBD2 (5 bases each). V lost 5 bases and J 2 bases, leaving 13 bases between the germline ends. Looked up from germline, CDR1 is SNHLY and CDR2 is FYNNEI. CDR3 length: 15 amino acids. CDR3 bases: TGTGCCAGCAGTTCCGACCGGGGCACCTACAATGAGCAGTTCTTC. Translating it yields CASSSDRGTYNEQFF.

The chain joins TRBV20-1 to TRBJ2-3; D gene ambiguous. The CDR3 loop spans 15 amino acids. V lost 5 bases, J lost 1 base, and 16 bases lay in between. Germline V gene lookup returns CDR1 DFQATT and CDR2 SNEGSKA (reference sequence). The CDR3 is CSALQLHSGTDTQYF. CDR3 DNA: TGCAGTGCTTTACAACTCCACTCCGGCACAGATACGCAGTATTTT.

On this clonotype itself: The likely explanation is a read error, given a far larger clone one base away. V is TRBV6-8 and J is TRBJ2-7; 8 bases fit TRBD1. Germline values: CDR1 MNHGY, CDR2 SAAAGT. J lost 0 bases, V lost 7 bases, and 14 bases had no gene match. CDR3 size: 17 residues. As DNA, the CDR3 is TGTGCCAGCACCAGTCAACGGGACAGGTACTCCTCCTACGAGCAGTACTTC. Protein sequence: CASTSQRDRYSSYEQYF.

The CDR3 sequence: CASSTAGRDGYTF. The CDR3 DNA is TGTGCCAGCAGTACTGCGGGGCGAGATGGCTACACCTTC. This sequence joins TRBV6-1 and TRBJ1-2, with D tentatively TRBD1 (5 bases). Germline CDR1 and CDR2: MNHNS and SASEGT. This CDR3 region has 13 residues. Trimming took 5 bases from V and 6 from J, leaving 13 bases between them.

This clonotype was detected many times. The V call is TRBV7-9, the J call TRBJ2-7; TRBD1 or TRBD2 may be the D gene (5 bases each). Trimming left V 3 bases short and J 6 bases short, with 18 bases between. The CDR3 consists of 15 residues. Germline V lookup: CDR1 SEHNR, CDR2 FQNEAQ (reference sequence). The CDR3 nucleotides are TGTGCCAGCAGCTTTGGGGGAACTAGAGGTGCCGAGCAGTACTTC. Amino acids: CASSFGGTRGAEQYF.

This clonotype was found once. J is TRBJ2-1 and V is TRBV4-1; no clear D. This CDR3 has 14 amino acids. Trimming shortened V by 0 bases and J by 5 bases, and 8 bases separated the two germline ends. The germline V gene encodes CDR1 MGHRA and CDR2 YSYEKL. DNA of the CDR3: TGCGCCAGCAGCCAAGAAAGAACAGACAATGAGCAGTTCTTC. Amino acids: CASSQERTDNEQFF.

Many counts were recorded for this clonotype. The chain couples TRBV3-1 to TRBJ1-5; TRBD1 matches at 8 bases. V lost 4 bases to trimming and J lost 1 base; unmatched junction nucleotides: 3. The CDR3 is 15 residues long. Germline CDR1 and CDR2: LGHDT and YNNKEL (reference sequence). In nucleotides, the CDR3 is TGTGCCAGCAGCCCAGGGGGCGGGAGCAATCAGCCCCAGCATTTT. Its protein product is CASSPGGGSNQPQHF.

The rearrangement links TRBV7-9 to TRBJ2-1, with 15 nucleotides matching TRBD2. CDR3 length: 17 amino acids. Trimming took 5 bases from V and 6 from J; bases not matched to a gene: 8. Germline loops: CDR1 SEHNR, CDR2 FQNEAQ (reference sequence). CDR3 coding DNA: TGTGCCAGCAGCGGATGGACTAGCGGGAGGGATTCCAATGAGCAGTTCTTC. Translating gives CASSGWTSGRDSNEQFF.

V is TRBV19 and J is TRBJ1-2; no clear D. Trimming stripped 3 bases from V and 6 bases from J, with 14 bases between. The CDR3 covers 14 residues. Germline CDR1 reads LNHDA; CDR2 reads SQIVND (reference sequence). The chain's CDR3 is CASSIPYREDGYTF. The CDR3 DNA follows: TGTGCCAGTAGTATCCCCTATCGGGAGGATGGCTACACCTTC.

This rearrangement joins TRBV6-9 to TRBJ1-2; 8 bases are shared with TRBD1. CDR3 length: 14 residues. Germline V CDR1 and CDR2: MNHGY, SVAAGI. Losses at the gene ends were 3 bases for V and 6 bases for J; bases not matched to a gene: 6. In DNA form, the CDR3 reads TGTGCCAGCAGTTACTCACAGGGGGAGAATGGCTACACCTTC. It codes for CASSYSQGENGYTF.

In this sample, this clonotype turned up many times. The chain is built from TRBV4-2 and TRBJ2-1, with 9 positions matching TRBD1. The CDR3 is 15 amino acids. Trimming took 2 bases from V and 7 from J; bases not matched to a gene: 6. Germline V gene data show CDR1 as LGHNA and CDR2 as YNFKEQ. The CDR3 sequence is CASSQSGQGGNEQFF. The CDR3 nucleotides are TGTGCCAGCAGCCAATCGGGACAGGGTGGGAATGAGCAGTTCTTC.

The J gene is TRBJ2-3, the V gene TRBV20-1, with 8 bases that match TRBD1. The CDR3 is 12 residues long. The germline gives CDR1 DFQATT, CDR2 SNEGSKA (reference sequence). The ends lost 8 bases at V and 3 bases at J; junction bases unmatched: 4. CDR3 sequence: CSTGQGTDTQYF. The CDR3 nucleotides are TGCAGTACCGGACAGGGTACAGATACGCAGTATTTT.

This clonotype was recorded at least ten times. V and J are TRBV28 and TRBJ1-1, with 9 bases fitting TRBD1. The CDR3 is 14 amino acids. Germline V gives CDR1 MDHEN, CDR2 SYDVKM. The V segment lost 7 bases and the J segment 3 bases; nucleotides outside the gene matches: 6. CDR3: CASIQGARDTEAFF. The CDR3 DNA reads TGTGCCAGCATACAGGGGGCTAGGGACACTGAAGCTTTCTTT.

Here the CDR3 DNA reads TGTGCCAGCAGTATGGCCTCCAATCAGCCCCAGCATTTT. Translated, it gives CASSMASNQPQHF. V usage is TRBV6-2 or TRBV6-3 and J usage is TRBJ1-5; no definite D call. The germline CDR1 and CDR2 sequences are MNHEY and SVGEGT. Between the trimmed V and J ends, which lost 5 bases and 3 bases, there was a span of 8 bases. CDR3 size: 13 residues.

Regarding this clonotype: One end of the junction fails to match germline, which may point to a read error. The chain employs TRBV10-1 and TRBJ2-7; no firm D call. The CDR3 sequence is 13 residues long. Germline CDR1 WNHNN, CDR2 SYGVQD (reference sequence). This CDR3 is CASSGRGAYEHYF. The CDR3 DNA sequence: TGCGCCAGCAGTGGACGAGGCGCCTACGAGCATTACTTC.

Details on this clonotype: Relative to the germline gene, one junction end is altered; a read error may explain this. The rearrangement uses TRBV6-5 and TRBJ2-7, with a possible D match to TRBD1 (6 bases). Germline-derived CDR1 and CDR2 are MNHEY and SVGAGI. The CDR3 is made up of 14 amino acids. Here the CDR3 DNA reads TGTGCCAGCATTTACGCCTTAAACAGGGCCGAGCAGTACTTC. Translation gives CASIYALNRAEQYF.

This clonotype was picked up many times. This chain links TRBV2 with TRBJ2-1; 9 bases line up with TRBD1. The V gene end was trimmed by 4 bases and the J gene end by 8 bases; junction bases not matched to a gene: 6. This CDR3 spans 14 amino acids. CDR1 is SNHLY, CDR2 FYNNEI, per germline. The CDR3 region has the DNA TGTGCCAGCAGTGTGGGGACAGGGAGCGATGAGCAGTTCTTC. Protein: CASSVGTGSDEQFF.

Concerning this clonotype itself: The junction differs from germline at one of its ends, possibly a read error. This chain connects TRBV6-1 to TRBJ2-7; possible D gene TRBD2, 6 bases. Germline V gene sequence: CDR1 MNHNS, CDR2 SASEGT. The CDR3 runs 15 residues. Here the CDR3 reads CASMGGGTSSYEHYF. CDR3 nucleotides: TGTGCCAGCATGGGAGGCGGGACCAGCTCCTACGAGCATTACTTC.

Worth noting for this clonotype: It differs at one base from a far larger clone, so likely a read error. V usage is TRBV6-8 and J usage is TRBJ2-2; possible D gene TRBD2, 6 bases. The CDR3 length is 15 residues. CDR1 is MNHGY and CDR2 is SAAAGT in the germline V gene. The CDR3 loop reads CASNYQEGRNGELFF. The CDR3 DNA reads as TGTGCCAGCAATTACCAGGAGGGCCGTAACGGGGAGCTGTTTTTT.

The chain uses TRBV11-2 and TRBJ1-3, with D possibly matching TRBD1 (6 bases). Germline loops: CDR1 SGHAT, CDR2 FQNNGV. The CDR3 consists of 14 residues. V lost 2 bases, J lost 1 base, and 6 bases lay in between. The DNA of the CDR3 is TGTGCCAGCAGCTTACAGGGGTCTGGAAACACCATATATTTT. Its protein is CASSLQGSGNTIYF.

This clonotype is labeled medium-sized. The chain couples TRBV5-1 to TRBJ2-7; unclear D gene. The CDR3 loop spans 14 amino acids. Germline V gene sequence: CDR1 SGHRS, CDR2 YFSETQ. V lost 1 base to trimming and J lost 5 bases, with 13 bases between them. CDR3 residues: CASSLTRSMDEQYF. In nucleotides, the CDR3 is TGCGCCAGCAGCTTGACGCGATCAATGGACGAGCAGTACTTC.

For this clonotype: This is likely an artifact of a read error, given a far larger clone one base away. J is TRBJ2-7 and V is TRBV6-2 or TRBV6-3; possible D gene TRBD2, 5 bases. The V gene's germline CDR1 is MNHEY and CDR2 SVGEGT. This CDR3 has 13 amino acids. Trimming left V 0 bases short and J 5 bases short, with 8 bases between. CDR3 nucleotides: TGTGCCAGCAGTTACTCCCCGGGGAACGAGCAGTACTTC. Residues: CASSYSPGNEQYF.

The chain is built from TRBV6-1 and TRBJ2-7; tentatively, D is TRBD1 (5 bases). V lost 8 bases to trimming and J lost 3 bases, with 20 bases between them. Germline lookup yields CDR1 MNHNS and CDR2 SASEGT. The CDR3 length is 15 residues. This CDR3 is CASSLHGAKHYEQYF. DNA of the CDR3: TGTGCCAGCTCCCTTCATGGGGCTAAACACTACGAGCAGTACTTC.

Sample share makes this clonotype medium-sized. The chain has TRBV11-2 and TRBJ2-3; D unresolved. The germline V gene has CDR1 SGHAT and CDR2 FQNNGV. This CDR3 spans 15 amino acids. V was trimmed by 3 bases and J by 0 bases, leaving 10 bases between them. The CDR3 is CASSFIRTSTDTQYF. CDR3 coding DNA: TGTGCCAGCAGCTTCATACGAACTAGCACAGATACGCAGTATTTT.

This clonotype has a count of ten or more. The chain uses TRBV18 and TRBJ1-6, with D maybe TRBD1 (5 bases). The CDR3 contains 13 residues. Germline lookup yields CDR1 KGHSH and CDR2 LQKENI. V was clipped by 8 bases and J by 8 bases, with 13 bases between them. CDR3 loop: CASAGERYSPLHF. CDR3 coding DNA: TGTGCCAGCGCGGGGGAGAGGTATTCACCCCTCCACTTT.

Comment on this clonotype: This probably arose from a read error, given a far larger clone one base away. The V gene is TRBV12-3 or TRBV12-4, the J gene TRBJ2-7; 10 positions agree with TRBD1. The CDR3 has 15 residues. V was pared by 1 base and J by 7 bases, with 7 bases of the junction left unmatched. The CDR3 loop is CASSLGQGARNEQYF. CDR3 coding DNA: TGTGCCAGCAGTTTAGGACAGGGGGCGCGAAATGAGCAGTACTTC.

This clonotype has at least ten counts. The gene calls are TRBV6-1 and TRBJ2-3; D ambiguous. This CDR3 is built from 12 residues. Germline loops: CDR1 MNHNS, CDR2 SASEGT. The V and J ends lost 6 bases and 2 bases respectively, with 6 bases between them. The CDR3, as DNA: TGTGCCAGCAGCCCCTTCACAGATACGCAGTATTTT. It codes for CASSPFTDTQYF.

This clonotype showed up just once. A far larger clone lies a single base away; this is likely a read error. This chain uses TRBV12-3 or TRBV12-4 with TRBJ2-1; 7 nucleotides line up with TRBD2. The CDR3 runs to 15 residues. Unmatched junction bases numbered 9, after V lost 6 bases and J lost 4 bases. As DNA, the CDR3 is TGTGCCAGCAGCCTCCTAGCGGAAGGATACAATGAGCAGTTCTTC. Protein sequence: CASSLLAEGYNEQFF.